This TCR beta chain was found in a study of control samples from healthy donors and cancer patients. Per germline, CDR1 SQVTM and CDR2 ANQGSEA. This CDR3 contains 10 residues. Produced via immunoSEQ multiplex PCR; TCRdb's table is partial and in-frame only. Of about 120,000 clones in the sample, approximately 87% were seen once. The chain couples TRBV29-1 to TRBJ2-5; TRBD1 aligns across 7 bases. The end of the DNA aligns better with TRBJ2-7, so the J call may be wrong. Sequenced material: blood. This TCR came from a young man in good health. The CDR3, as DNA: TGCAGCGTTACAGGGGCCGAGCAGTACTTC. It encodes CSVTGAEQYF.